A selection of T cell receptor beta chains follows, all from one sample in a study of CD8+ T cells in alopecia areata. Sequencing was performed with immunoSEQ multiplex PCR; in TCRdb, only in-frame clones are kept and a portion is missing. Of 65,000 to 75,000 clones in the sample, approximately 46% were seen once. The sample consisted of CD8+ T cells sorted from blood, taken at week 0. The receptors were sampled from a human donor with alopecia areata. Each CDR3 is given with its conserved first and last residue. D genes are given only for firm matches. Size tells how often a clone was seen (once, few, many) or the class of an expanded clone, and some rows leave it out.

clone_size,j_call,d_call,v_call,cdr3_nt,cdr3_aa
NA,TRBJ2-5,NA,TRBV13,TGTGCCAGCGCTTTGACAGGCCTCCAAGAGACCCAGTACTTC,CASALTGLQETQYF
many,TRBJ2-7,NA,TRBV29-1,TGCAGCGGGACCGGGACGGGAGACTCCTACGAGCAGTACTTC,CSGTGTGDSYEQYF
few,TRBJ2-7,NA,TRBV10-2,TGCGCCAGCACCCCCGGCGCCGGCGGGGCCTACGAGCAGTACTTC,CASTPGAGGAYEQYF
NA,TRBJ2-7,NA,TRBV25-1,TGTGCCAGCAGTGAAGGAGGGCTGGTGGAGCAGTACTTC,CASSEGGLVEQYF
NA,TRBJ2-7,NA,TRBV28,TGTGCCAGCCGACCTCAGGACGGCTACGAGCAGTACTTC,CASRPQDGYEQYF
few,TRBJ2-1,TRBD1,TRBV4-1,TGCGCCAGCAGCCACAGGGGGCGCTCCAATGAGCAGTTCTTC,CASSHRGRSNEQFF
few,TRBJ2-3,TRBD2,TRBV29-1,TGCAGCGTTGGCACTAGCGGGACAATAGATACGCAGTATTTT,CSVGTSGTIDTQYF
NA,TRBJ2-7,NA,TRBV5-1,TGCGCCAGCAGCTTGGGTCACCAAACAGGCGAGCAGTACTTC,CASSLGHQTGEQYF
NA,TRBJ1-2,NA,TRBV25-1,TGTGCCAGCAGTGAATATATGGGGTATGGCTACACCTTC,CASSEYMGYGYTF
NA,TRBJ2-7,NA,TRBV7-6,TGTGCCAGCAGCTTAGCTCCAGCGTTGAGCTCCTACGAGCAGTACTTC,CASSLAPALSSYEQYF
NA,TRBJ2-7,TRBD2,TRBV6-5,TGTGCCAGCAATCCCAGGACTAGCTCCTACGAGCAGTACTTC,CASNPRTSSYEQYF
NA,TRBJ1-1,NA,TRBV4-1,TGCGCCAGCAGCCCCCATCGGGTGGGGGACACTGAAGCTTTCTTT,CASSPHRVGDTEAFF
NA,TRBJ2-4,TRBD2,TRBV6-4,TGTGCCAGCAGTGACTCGAAGGGTAGCGGGAGTAGTGACTTC,CASSDSKGSGSSDF
NA,TRBJ2-5,TRBD1,TRBV7-9,TGTGCCGGCAGAGGACAGGGAGAGACCCAGTACTTC,CAGRGQGETQYF
NA,TRBJ1-5,TRBD1,TRBV19,TGTGCCAGTAGTGCGGACAGGGAGGGCCAGCCCCAGCATTTT,CASSADREGQPQHF
NA,TRBJ1-2,NA,TRBV6-5,TGTGCCAGCAGTTACAAGAACTATGGCTACACCTTC,CASSYKNYGYTF
medium-sized,TRBJ2-2,NA,TRBV6-6,TGTGCCAGCATAGACCTAAAGGGAGGGGAGCTGTTTTTT,CASIDLKGGELFF
few,TRBJ1-2,TRBD1,TRBV6-1,TGTGCCAGCAGTGCCAGGACAGGGGACGGCTACACCTTC,CASSARTGDGYTF
NA,TRBJ2-7,NA,TRBV4-1,TGCGCCAGCAGCCAGTATAAGTCCTCCTACGAGCAGTACTTC,CASSQYKSSYEQYF
many,TRBJ2-7,NA,TRBV4-1,TGCGCCAGCAGCCTCACAAGGAACTACGAGCAGTACTTC,CASSLTRNYEQYF
NA,TRBJ2-7,NA,TRBV6-5,TGTGCCAGCAGTTACTCGATGACCTACGAGCAGTACTTC,CASSYSMTYEQYF
NA,TRBJ2-7,TRBD1,TRBV29-1,TGCAGCGTTGAATCGCTGACAGGGACCTACGAGCAGTACTTC,CSVESLTGTYEQYF
NA,TRBJ2-7,TRBD1,TRBV29-1,TGCAGCGTCTCCCCGGGACAGGGGGCTTACGAGCAGTACTTC,CSVSPGQGAYEQYF
few,TRBJ2-3,TRBD2,TRBV6-4,TGTGCCAGCAGTGATACGGGCGGGAGTACAGATACGCAGTATTTT,CASSDTGGSTDTQYF
many,TRBJ2-7,NA,TRBV14,TGTGCCAGCAGCCGAGACCACTCCTACGAGCAGTACTTC,CASSRDHSYEQYF
once,TRBJ2-3,TRBD2,TRBV27,TGTGCCAGCAGTCCCCTGGGGCGGGAGATCACAGATACGCAGTATTTT,CASSPLGREITDTQYF
NA,TRBJ2-3,NA,TRBV6-1,TGTGCCAGCAGTGAAGTGCCGGACACCCCATATTCAGATACGCAGTATTTT,CASSEVPDTPYSDTQYF
few,TRBJ2-1,NA,TRBV30,TGTGCCTGGAGGGACAGAGGAGACAATGAGCAGTTCTTC,CAWRDRGDNEQFF
few,TRBJ1-1,NA,TRBV29-1,TGCAGCGTTGAAGATTACAGAACTGAAGCTTTCTTT,CSVEDYRTEAFF
many,TRBJ2-5,TRBD1,TRBV27,TGTGCCAGCAGTCCCCACAGGGGTCGAAAAGAGACCCAGTACTTC,CASSPHRGRKETQYF
NA,TRBJ1-1,NA,TRBV29-1,TGCAGCGTTGACCCCGACGGGGGCGTCACTGAAGCTTTCTTT,CSVDPDGGVTEAFF
few,TRBJ2-7,NA,TRBV29-1,TGCAGCGTCCCGTCGGACAACACCTACGAGCAGTACTTC,CSVPSDNTYEQYF
NA,TRBJ2-1,NA,TRBV5-1,TGCGCCAGCTTCCCCTGGTACAGGGACTCCTACAATGAGCAGTTCTTC,CASFPWYRDSYNEQFF
NA,TRBJ1-2,TRBD1,TRBV5-1,TGCGCCAGCAGCCCAGGGGGGGGCGGCGGCTACACCTTC,CASSPGGGGGYTF
NA,TRBJ2-7,NA,TRBV29-1,TGCAGCGTAGCCGGGACTGATTCCTACGAGCAGTACTTC,CSVAGTDSYEQYF
NA,TRBJ2-1,NA,TRBV4-1,TGCGCCAGCAGCCAAGTCGTGGGACGCGCCTACAATGAGCAGTTCTTC,CASSQVVGRAYNEQFF
NA,TRBJ1-1,NA,TRBV5-1,TGCGCCAGCAGCTTGGGTTTGATGAACACTGAAGCTTTCTTT,CASSLGLMNTEAFF
NA,TRBJ2-3,TRBD2,TRBV30,TGTGCCTGGAGCGGGACTAGCGGCGATACGCAGTATTTT,CAWSGTSGDTQYF
few,TRBJ2-3,TRBD2,TRBV13,TGTGCCAGCAGCTCCCCCGGGACTAGCGGATACACAGATACGCAGTATTTT,CASSSPGTSGYTDTQYF
few,TRBJ2-3,NA,TRBV29-1,TGCAGCGTTGAAGATCTTGGGGATACGCAGTATTTT,CSVEDLGDTQYF
NA,TRBJ2-1,NA,TRBV7-9,TGTGCCAGCAGCTTAGAAGACTGGCGGGATGAGCAGTTCTTC,CASSLEDWRDEQFF
NA,TRBJ2-2,NA,TRBV7-9,TGTGCCAGCAGCTTTTCAGGGTTTGGTACCACCGGGGAGCTGTTTTTT,CASSFSGFGTTGELFF
NA,TRBJ1-5,NA,TRBV6-1,TGTGCCACCGGTAATAGGGGGAGCAATCAGCCCCAGCATTTT,CATGNRGSNQPQHF
once,TRBJ2-5,TRBD2,TRBV7-2,TGTGCCAGCAGCTCGATGACAGCGGGAAGAGAGACCCAGTACTTC,CASSSMTAGRETQYF
NA,TRBJ2-7,NA,TRBV27,TGTGCCAGCAGTCCAGGGACCTACGAGCAGTACTTC,CASSPGTYEQYF